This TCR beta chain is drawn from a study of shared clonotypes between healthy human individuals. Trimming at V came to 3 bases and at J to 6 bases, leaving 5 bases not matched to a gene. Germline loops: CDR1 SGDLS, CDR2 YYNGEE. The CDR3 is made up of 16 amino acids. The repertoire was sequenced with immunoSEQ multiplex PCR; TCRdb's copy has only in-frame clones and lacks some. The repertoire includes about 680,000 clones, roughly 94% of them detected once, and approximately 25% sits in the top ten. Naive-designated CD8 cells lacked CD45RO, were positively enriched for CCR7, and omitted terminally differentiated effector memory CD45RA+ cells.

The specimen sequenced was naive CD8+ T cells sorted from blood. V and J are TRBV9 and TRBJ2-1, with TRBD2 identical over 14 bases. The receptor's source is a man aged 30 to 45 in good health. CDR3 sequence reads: CASSGGLAGVRNEQFF. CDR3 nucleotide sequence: TGTGCCAGCAGCGGGGGACTAGCGGGAGTTCGCAATGAGCAGTTCTTC. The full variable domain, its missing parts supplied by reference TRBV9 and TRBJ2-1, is DSGVTQTPKHLITATGQRVTLRCSPRSGDLSVYWYQQSLDQGLQFLIQYYNGEERAKGNILERFSAQQFPDLHSELNLSSLELGDSALYFCASSGGLAGVRNEQFFGPGTRLTVL.